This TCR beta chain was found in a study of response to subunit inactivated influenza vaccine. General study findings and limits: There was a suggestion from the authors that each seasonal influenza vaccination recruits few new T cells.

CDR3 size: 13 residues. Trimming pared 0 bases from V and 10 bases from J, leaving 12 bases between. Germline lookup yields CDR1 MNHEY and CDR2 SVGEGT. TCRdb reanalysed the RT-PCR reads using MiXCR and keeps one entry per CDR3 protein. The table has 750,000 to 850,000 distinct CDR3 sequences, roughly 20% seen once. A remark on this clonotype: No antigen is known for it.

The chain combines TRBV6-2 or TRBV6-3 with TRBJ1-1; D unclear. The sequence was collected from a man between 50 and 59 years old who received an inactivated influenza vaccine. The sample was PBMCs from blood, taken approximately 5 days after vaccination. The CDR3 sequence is CASSYSNGVGAFF. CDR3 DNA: TGTGCCAGCAGTTACTCGAATGGAGTGGGAGCTTTCTTT.